The sequence of this T cell receptor beta chain was determined in a study of memory CD4+ T cells and cytomegalovirus serostatus. CDR3 length: 16 residues. Trimming cost V 5 bases and J 0 bases, with 11 bases left between them. The germline V gene has CDR1 SEHNR and CDR2 FQNEAQ (reference sequence). The sort gate was single viable CD3+CD4+CD8-CD45RO+ cells for memory CD4+ T cells. Using immunoSEQ multiplex PCR, the repertoire was profiled, and TCRdb retains in-frame clones only, with some absent. The sample has 56,000 or so clones, roughly 82% seen once. The rearrangement joins TRBV7-9 to TRBJ2-6; a possible D gene is TRBD1 (6 bases). The receptor comes from an adult in good health and CMV-seronegative. Sequencing input: memory CD4+ T cells from blood. The CDR3 reads CASSPGANSGANVLTF. The CDR3, as DNA: TGTGCCAGCAGCCCAGGGGCTAACTCTGGGGCCAACGTCCTGACTTTC. The variable domain in full, with the rest retrieved from reference TRBV7-9 and TRBJ2-6, is DTGVSQNPRHKITKRGQNVTFRCDPISEHNRLYWYRQTLGQGPEFLTYFQNEAQLEKSRLLSDRFSAERPKGSFSTLEIQRTEQGDSAMYLCASSPGANSGANVLTFGAGSRLTVL.